Below, 12 T cell receptor beta chains from the same sample are listed, as sequenced in a study of T-cell reconstitution after alpha-beta-depleted transplantation in children. For TCRbeta, the library was prepared with unique molecular identifiers. MiXCR, run by TCRdb on the PCR reads, gives a single entry per CDR3 protein. The sample contains over 300,000 distinct CDR3 sequences, under 13% of which appear only once. The input for sequencing was PBMCs from the stem cell graft donor, taken from the stem cell graft. These TCRs come from a human donor who donated a stem cell graft to a child with acute lymphoblastic leukemia.

This clonotype has at least ten counts. This rearrangement joins TRBV4-1 to TRBJ2-1; D call uncertain. Trimming removed 0 bases from V and 7 bases from J, with 13 bases in between. CDR1 MGHRA and CDR2 YSYEKL come from the germline V gene. The CDR3 totals 15 residues. The CDR3 protein is CASSQESGRENEQFF. The DNA for the CDR3 is TGCGCCAGCAGCCAAGAGAGTGGTAGAGAGAATGAGCAGTTCTTC.

This clonotype was seen only a few times. The gene calls are TRBV7-8 and TRBJ1-3; 7 positions match TRBD1. V trimming: 3 bases; J trimming: 2 bases; junction bases outside the gene matches: 1. The germline gives CDR1 SGHVS, CDR2 FQNEAQ. The CDR3 has 14 amino acids. CDR3: CASSFTGAGNTIYF. CDR3 bases: TGTGCCAGCAGCTTTACAGGGGCTGGAAACACCATATATTTT.

This clonotype was detected ten times or more. V and J are TRBV7-3 and TRBJ2-6; D not resolved. The germline V and J ends were trimmed by 5 bases and 0 bases, with 5 bases remaining between them. Germline CDR1 and CDR2: SGHTA and FQGTGA. The CDR3 runs 14 residues. The DNA for the CDR3 is TGTGCCAGCAGCCCGAGCTCTGGGGCCAACGTCCTGACTTTC. It codes for CASSPSSGANVLTF.

This clonotype has only one observation. CDR3 residues: CASSLFGQPIAYEQYF. The CDR3 DNA is TGTGCCAGCAGTTTGTTCGGACAGCCGATTGCCTACGAGCAGTACTTC. This chain joins TRBV28 and TRBJ2-7; tentatively, D is TRBD1 (6 bases). CDR1 is MDHEN, CDR2 SYDVKM, per germline. The V end lost 3 bases, the J end lost 2 bases, and 17 bases lay between the germline ends. The CDR3 is 16 residues long.

This clonotype has just a few counts. The chain employs TRBV6-6 and TRBJ1-2; the D is unclear. Germline CDR1 and CDR2: MNHNY and SVGAGI (reference sequence). Trimming pared 6 bases from V and 3 bases from J, leaving 5 bases between. The CDR3 has 11 amino acids. The CDR3 DNA is TGTGCCAGCAGGAGTTACTATGGCTACACCTTC. Protein sequence: CASRSYYGYTF.

This clonotype was seen many times. The chain carries TRBV4-2 and TRBJ2-2; D is possibly TRBD2 (5 bases). There are 14 residues in the CDR3. The germline gives CDR1 LGHNA, CDR2 YNFKEQ. The ends were cut back, 4 bases at V and 13 bases at J, with 19 bases in the middle. CDR3 nucleotides: TGTGCCAGCAGCCGTTCGGGCGACCCCGAGGGGCTGTTTTTT. It is translated as CASSRSGDPEGLFF.

The rearrangement links TRBV2 to TRBJ1-2; possibly TRBD1 for D (6 bases). The CDR3 runs 17 residues. Germline V CDR1 and CDR2: SNHLY, FYNNEI. Trimming shortened V by 2 bases and J by 5 bases, and 21 bases separated the two germline ends. CDR3 loop: CASSEQPTGGAKYGYTF. Here the CDR3 DNA reads TGTGCCAGCAGTGAACAACCTACCGGGGGCGCGAAGTATGGCTACACCTTC.

This clonotype has at least ten counts. This chain joins TRBV20-1 and TRBJ2-5; TRBD2 agrees at 7 bases. Germline-derived CDR1 and CDR2 are DFQATT and SNEGSKA (reference sequence). J gave up 1 base and V 3 bases, and 5 bases lay outside the gene matches. The CDR3 sequence is 14 residues long. Written as DNA, the CDR3 is TGCAGTGCTAGTAGCGGGCCGACCCAAGAGACCCAGTACTTC. Translated: CSASSGPTQETQYF.

This clonotype was observed a few times. V is TRBV27 and J is TRBJ2-7; 8 bases line up with TRBD2. Germline values: CDR1 MNHEY, CDR2 SMNVEV (reference sequence). The CDR3 is 15 amino acids. The V and J ends lost 4 bases and 5 bases, in that order; junction bases with no gene match: 10. CDR3 DNA: TGTGCCAGCAGTTCGTCAGCGGGGGTAAGGCACGAGCAGTACTTC. The encoded protein is CASSSSAGVRHEQYF.

J is TRBJ2-6 and V is TRBV5-1; D perhaps matches TRBD1 (5 bases). This CDR3 is built from 15 residues. Trimming stripped 7 bases from V and 0 bases from J, with 11 bases between. Per germline, CDR1 SGHRS and CDR2 YFSETQ. CDR3 in DNA: TGCGCCAGCGCTCCCCAGGGCTCTGGGGCCAACGTCCTGACTTTC. The encoded protein is CASAPQGSGANVLTF.

This clonotype was seen ten or more times. V usage is TRBV4-1 and J usage is TRBJ2-2, with D maybe TRBD2 (6 bases). CDR1 is MGHRA and CDR2 is YSYEKL in the germline V gene. The CDR3 sequence is 13 residues long. V was shortened by 2 bases and J by 5 bases, with 6 bases between the two germline ends. CDR3 sequence reads: CASSQLATGELFF. The CDR3 DNA is TGCGCCAGCAGCCAACTAGCGACCGGGGAGCTGTTTTTT.

This clonotype was counted at least ten times. V is TRBV5-1 and J is TRBJ2-7, with no clear D. Trimming shortened V by 0 bases and J by 3 bases, and 7 bases separated the two germline ends. The CDR3 extends over 13 amino acids. In germline, CDR1 is SGHRS, CDR2 YFSETQ. The CDR3 reads CASSLGVDYEQYF. CDR3 DNA sequence: TGCGCCAGCAGCTTGGGGGTGGACTACGAGCAGTACTTC.